The 28 T cell receptor beta chains listed next were all sequenced from one sample in a study of blood T cells in healthy people across ages. The use of a sample-barcoded 5' primer and a J-beta primer mix characterized a second PCR of roughly 7 to 12 cycles. TCRdb itself ran the 5' RACE reads through MiXCR, one entry per CDR3 protein. This table holds hundreds of thousands of distinct CDR3 sequences, 29% found once. Sequenced sample: blood. All receptors come from a woman aged 80 or over in good health.

This clonotype occurred many times. The rearrangement uses TRBV12-3 or TRBV12-4 and TRBJ1-2; D not certain. Deletions cut 1 base from V and 3 bases from J, with 15 bases between. There are 16 residues in the CDR3. The CDR3: CASSLGDSPVDYGYTF. For the CDR3, the DNA is TGTGCCAGCAGTTTAGGTGATTCTCCAGTAGACTATGGCTACACCTTC.

This clonotype was picked up many times. V is TRBV7-2 and J is TRBJ2-1; D is unclear. CDR1 is SGHTA, CDR2 FQGNSA, per germline. The CDR3 covers 15 residues. V was clipped by 5 bases and J by 0 bases, with 11 bases between them. CDR3 loop: CASSRSRSSYNEQFF. The CDR3 DNA follows: TGTGCCAGCAGCCGCTCACGGAGCTCCTACAATGAGCAGTTCTTC.

The CDR3 here is CASNEYGTNSYNEQFF. For the CDR3, the DNA is TGTGCCAGCAACGAATACGGGACCAACTCCTACAATGAGCAGTTCTTC. The V call is TRBV7-2, the J call TRBJ2-1, with D perhaps given as TRBD1 or TRBD2 (5 bases each). The V and J ends lost 7 bases and 0 bases respectively, with 16 bases between them. Germline CDR1 reads SGHTA; CDR2 reads FQGNSA. The CDR3 sequence is 16 residues long. The complete variable domain, with remaining parts taken from reference TRBV7-2 and TRBJ2-1, reads GAGVSQSPSNKVTEKGKDVELRCDPISGHTALYWYRQSLGQGLEFLIYFQGNSAPDKSGLPSDRFSAERTGGSVSTLTIQRTQQEDSAVYLCASNEYGTNSYNEQFFGPGTRLTVL.

In its sample, this clonotype was seen many times. The genes are TRBV18 and TRBJ2-7; D not resolved. V lost 0 bases to trimming and J lost 1 base, with 13 bases between them. CDR1 is KGHSH, CDR2 LQKENI, per germline. This CDR3 has 16 residues. This chain's CDR3 is CASSPPFVGSSYEQYF. The CDR3 DNA reads TGTGCCAGCTCACCACCCTTCGTCGGATCATCCTACGAGCAGTACTTC.

This clonotype was found a few times. This chain uses TRBV10-3 with TRBJ1-1; D gene ambiguous. Trimming left V 11 bases short and J 2 bases short, with 15 bases between. Germline assignment: CDR1 ENHRY and CDR2 SYGVKD. The CDR3 length is 13 residues. CDR3 in DNA: TGTGCCCACGGGCAGGATCAAAACACTGAAGCTTTCTTT. As protein: CAHGQDQNTEAFF.

At least ten counts were recorded for this clonotype. The chain links TRBV6-1 to TRBJ2-7, with 13 bases lining up with TRBD2. The germline gives CDR1 MNHNS, CDR2 SASEGT. CDR3 length: 15 amino acids. V lost 7 bases, J lost 4 bases, and 7 bases stayed unmatched. This chain's CDR3 is CASKRLAGGAYEQYF. CDR3 coding DNA: TGTGCCAGCAAGAGACTAGCGGGGGGAGCTTACGAGCAGTACTTC.

This clonotype has at least ten counts. V is TRBV6-5 and J is TRBJ1-5; no clear D gene. CDR3 length: 14 residues. V was cut by 5 bases and J by 2 bases, with 10 bases left in between. Germline lookup yields CDR1 MNHEY and CDR2 SVGAGI. In DNA, the CDR3 is TGTGCCAGCAGTCAACACATGGGCAATCAGCCCCAGCATTTT. It yields the protein CASSQHMGNQPQHF.

The CDR3 DNA is TGTGCCAGCAGCATAAGACAGCTCCAAGAGACCCAGTACTTC. Translation: CASSIRQLQETQYF. V and J are TRBV7-2 and TRBJ2-4; TRBD1 is a possible D gene (5 bases). The end of the DNA is better explained by TRBJ2-5, so the J call may be wrong. CDR1 is SGHTA and CDR2 is FQGNSA in the germline V gene. The CDR3 has 14 residues.

This sequence joins TRBV20-1 and TRBJ2-6; no reliable D call. Germline V gene lookup returns CDR1 DFQATT and CDR2 SNEGSKA (reference sequence). The V end lost 0 bases, the J end lost 0 bases, and 9 bases lay between the germline ends. The CDR3 is made up of 16 amino acids. The CDR3 is CSAREPGNSGANVLTF. The CDR3 coding sequence is TGCAGTGCTAGAGAGCCGGGCAACTCTGGGGCCAACGTCCTGACTTTC.

The chain recombines TRBV7-2 with TRBJ2-7; the match to TRBD1 covers 9 bases. The CDR3 runs to 17 residues. V trimming: 0 bases; J trimming: 4 bases; junction bases outside the gene matches: 10. Germline CDR1 reads SGHTA; CDR2 reads FQGNSA. The CDR3 loop is CASSLASSGQGLYEQYF. The DNA for the CDR3 is TGTGCCAGCAGCTTAGCCTCCTCGGGACAGGGCTTGTACGAGCAGTACTTC.

This clonotype was seen a single time. A read error may be the cause here, since a much bigger clone is one base away. The rearrangement links TRBV20-1 to TRBJ2-3, with unresolved D. CDR1 and CDR2 from the germline V gene are DFQATT and SNEGSKA (reference sequence). This CDR3 comprises 13 residues. The ends were cut back, 6 bases at V and 4 bases at J, with 14 bases in the middle. The chain's CDR3 is CSASVFFADTQYF. The CDR3 DNA reads as TGCAGTGCGTCGGTCTTTTTCGCAGATACGCAGTATTTT.

Many counts were recorded for this clonotype. The J gene is TRBJ1-2, the V gene TRBV18; D gene ambiguous. Germline V gene data show CDR1 as KGHSH and CDR2 as LQKENI. CDR3 length: 16 residues. Trimming removed 1 base from V and 1 base from J, with 13 bases in between. The CDR3 nucleotides read TGTGCCAGCTCACCACTAGGCTCAGACCGTAACTATGGCTACACCTTC. This sequence encodes CASSPLGSDRNYGYTF.

CDR3 DNA: TGTGCCAGCAGCTTAGGGTTAGCGGGAGTGAATGAGCAGTACTTC. Translating it yields CASSLGLAGVNEQYF. This sequence joins TRBV7-3 and TRBJ2-7; 9 bases agree with TRBD2. The length of the CDR3 is 15 residues. CDR1 is SGHTA and CDR2 is FQGTGA in the germline V gene. Trimming removed 2 bases from V and 7 bases from J; junction bases left unmatched: 9.

In this sample, this clonotype turned up many times. The chain links TRBV20-1 to TRBJ1-2; 7 nucleotides match TRBD1. Per the germline V gene, CDR1 is DFQATT and CDR2 is SNEGSKA (reference sequence). The ends lost 0 bases at V and 8 bases at J; junction bases unmatched: 6. The CDR3 sequence is 13 residues long. CDR3 residues: CSAREPGGRGYTF. The CDR3 DNA sequence: TGCAGTGCTAGAGAGCCAGGGGGAAGAGGCTACACCTTC.

This clonotype occurred many times. This chain uses TRBV27 with TRBJ2-7; 9 nucleotides line up with TRBD2. CDR3 length: 14 residues. Germline V gives CDR1 MNHEY, CDR2 SMNVEV (reference sequence). V lost 6 bases and J lost 2; bases outside the gene matches: 5. The CDR3 nucleotides are TGTGCCAGCAGCCACTTAGCGGGGGCCTACGAGCAGTACTTC. Translated, it gives CASSHLAGAYEQYF.

V is TRBV12-3 or TRBV12-4 and J is TRBJ2-2; no definite D call. CDR3 size: 13 residues. V was clipped by 8 bases and J by 6 bases, with 13 bases between them. CDR3 sequence: CASLALTPGELFF. The CDR3 DNA is TGTGCCAGCTTAGCCTTAACACCCGGGGAGCTGTTTTTT.

This clonotype was counted many times. This rearrangement joins TRBV29-1 to TRBJ2-5, with TRBD1 as a possible D gene (7 bases). Between the trimmed V and J ends, which lost 6 bases and 0 bases, there was a span of 17 bases. Germline CDR1 and CDR2: SQVTM and ANQGSEA. The CDR3 length is 15 residues. The CDR3 nucleotides read TGCAGCGTAGCAGGGGGGTCCTTCCACCAAGAGACCCAGTACTTC. Translation gives CSVAGGSFHQETQYF.

This clonotype was seen ten or more times. The chain carries TRBV7-2 and TRBJ2-3; D gene ambiguous. The ends were cut back, 1 base at V and 1 base at J, with 6 bases in the middle. The CDR3 contains 14 residues. The V gene's germline CDR1 is SGHTA and CDR2 FQGNSA. The CDR3 DNA reads as TGTGCCAGCAGCTTAGATCTCCGCACAGATACGCAGTATTTT. Protein sequence: CASSLDLRTDTQYF.

This clonotype showed up just a few times. A much larger clone differs from this one at a single base, so this may be a read error. The chain uses TRBV20-1 and TRBJ1-2; the D is unclear. The CDR3 length is 13 residues. The V gene's germline CDR1 is DFQATT and CDR2 SNEGSKA (reference sequence). With 4 bases removed from V and 8 bases from J, the gap between germline ends came to 17 bases. Here the CDR3 reads CSAIGLQEGGYTF. CDR3 nucleotide sequence: TGCAGTGCTATAGGACTCCAAGAGGGCGGCTACACCTTC.

V is TRBV18 and J is TRBJ2-2; the D call may be TRBD1 or TRBD2 (6 bases each). In germline, CDR1 is KGHSH, CDR2 LQKENI. This CDR3 is built from 17 residues. Deletions cut 1 base from V and 0 bases from J, with 12 bases between. The CDR3 protein is CASSPRGAAPNTGELFF. In DNA form, the CDR3 reads TGTGCCAGCTCACCACGGGGGGCTGCCCCGAACACCGGGGAGCTGTTTTTT.

This clonotype was observed at least ten times. The rearrangement uses TRBV7-2 and TRBJ2-7; the match to TRBD1 covers 11 bases. CDR1 is SGHTA, CDR2 FQGNSA, per germline. The CDR3 spans 15 residues. Unmatched junction bases numbered 4, after V lost 3 bases and J lost 3 bases. The CDR3 nucleotides are TGTGCCAGCAGCTTCACCGGGACAGGGGGCTACGAGCAGTACTTC. Translation gives CASSFTGTGGYEQYF.

Many counts were recorded for this clonotype. V usage is TRBV4-3 and J usage is TRBJ2-1; 11 nucleotides line up with TRBD2. The CDR3 runs to 16 residues. Trimming removed 2 bases from V and 10 bases from J; junction bases left unmatched: 10. CDR1 is LGHNA, CDR2 YSLEER, per germline. This CDR3 reads CASSQFLSGGAVEQFF. The CDR3 DNA follows: TGCGCCAGCAGCCAATTCCTTAGCGGGGGGGCCGTGGAGCAGTTCTTC.

In this sample, this clonotype turned up a few times. The V call is TRBV20-1, the J call TRBJ2-3; D uncertain. CDR1 is DFQATT, CDR2 SNEGSKA, per germline (reference sequence). The V and J ends lost 0 bases and 2 bases respectively, with 18 bases between them. The CDR3 has 17 amino acids. The CDR3 reads CSARDPLGYRPTDTQYF. The CDR3, as DNA: TGCAGTGCTAGAGATCCACTGGGCTACCGCCCCACAGATACGCAGTATTTT.

This clonotype was counted only a few times. This sequence joins TRBV7-2 and TRBJ2-1; D gene ambiguous. The CDR3 is made up of 15 amino acids. The germline gives CDR1 SGHTA, CDR2 FQGNSA. Trimming cost V 5 bases and J 3 bases, with 14 bases left between them. CDR3 sequence (DNA): TGTGCCAGCAGCCTCGAGGATGCTAGCTACAATGAGCAGTTCTTC. This translates into CASSLEDASYNEQFF.

This clonotype was detected ten times or more. The rearrangement uses TRBV12-3 or TRBV12-4 and TRBJ2-3; perhaps TRBD2 as D (5 bases). With 3 bases removed from V and 3 bases from J, the gap between germline ends came to 10 bases. The CDR3 consists of 14 residues. The CDR3 protein is CASSFLGDTDTQYF. DNA of the CDR3: TGTGCCAGCAGTTTTCTCGGGGATACAGATACGCAGTATTTT.

The CDR3 coding sequence is TGTGCCAGCAGTCAAACAGCGGGACAGGGTCTCAACGAGCAGTACTTC. This gives the protein CASSQTAGQGLNEQYF. The J gene is TRBJ2-5, the V gene TRBV27, with 9 bases fitting TRBD1. Gene TRBJ2-7 matches the end of the DNA better, so the J call may be wrong. The germline CDR1 and CDR2 sequences are MNHEY and SMNVEV (reference sequence). This CDR3 region has 16 residues.

At least ten counts were recorded for this clonotype. The V gene is TRBV7-2, the J gene TRBJ1-2; 9 bases match TRBD1. The CDR3 is 14 residues long. Germline CDR1 reads SGHTA; CDR2 reads FQGNSA. Unmatched junction bases numbered 7, after V lost 5 bases and J lost 6 bases. Here the CDR3 reads CASSRTGGRNGYTF. The DNA for the CDR3 is TGTGCCAGCAGCCGAACAGGGGGCAGAAATGGCTACACCTTC.

This chain links TRBV28 with TRBJ1-2, with D maybe TRBD1 (6 bases). V dropped 5 bases and J dropped 8 bases, with 12 bases sitting between them. The germline gives CDR1 MDHEN, CDR2 SYDVKM. The CDR3 is 12 amino acids. CDR3 sequence: CASSRGAWGYTF. The CDR3 DNA sequence: TGTGCCAGCAGTCGGGGGGCGTGGGGCTACACCTTC.